This T cell receptor (beta chain) was captured by sequencing in a study of a mutant IDH1 vaccine in newly diagnosed glioma. Comments on this clone: Its target is not known.

Described time point: baseline, week 1 (first vaccination visit). Treatment here: pre-vaccination baseline after standard-of-care therapy. Study results and caveats: The study observed vaccine-induced immune responses in approximately 93% of patients.

CDR1 is SGHDN and CDR2 is FVKESK in the germline V gene. The CDR3 length is 16 residues. J lost 8 bases, V lost 0 bases, and 8 bases had no gene match. Here immunoSEQ multiplex PCR was the method, and the copy in TCRdb shows in-frame clones only, minus some. The table lists approximately 16,000 clones, less than 97% of them singletons. The source material was peripheral blood mononuclear cells (PBMCs), sampled from a glioma patient treated with radiotherapy, temozolomide or both. This clonotype was sampled from a woman aged 18-29 years with glioma. Some clones in this sample may be carry-over from other donors' samples. The chain uses TRBV14 and TRBJ2-1; 9 bases align to TRBD2. CDR3 protein: CASSQEVVAGAYEQFF. The CDR3 coding sequence is TGTGCCAGCAGCCAAGAAGTGGTAGCGGGAGCATATGAGCAGTTCTTC.